This T cell receptor beta chain comes out of a study of blood T cell repertoires in COVID-19. Generated by immunoSEQ multiplex PCR, the TCRdb table keeps only in-frame clones and is missing some. This table holds under 350,000 clones, roughly 86% found once. This TCR was sampled from a woman aged 25 to 39 with COVID-19, enrolled during active disease. Material for sequencing was peripheral blood.

The CDR3: CASSITGTAYYEQYV. The CDR3, as DNA: TGTGCCAGCAGCATAACAGGGACCGCATATTACGAGCAGTACGTC. V and J are TRBV7-8 and TRBJ2-7, with D possibly being TRBD1 (6 bases). CDR3 length equals 15 residues. Trimming cost V 5 bases and J 4 bases, with 18 bases left between them. Looked up from germline, CDR1 is SGHVS and CDR2 is FQNEAQ.